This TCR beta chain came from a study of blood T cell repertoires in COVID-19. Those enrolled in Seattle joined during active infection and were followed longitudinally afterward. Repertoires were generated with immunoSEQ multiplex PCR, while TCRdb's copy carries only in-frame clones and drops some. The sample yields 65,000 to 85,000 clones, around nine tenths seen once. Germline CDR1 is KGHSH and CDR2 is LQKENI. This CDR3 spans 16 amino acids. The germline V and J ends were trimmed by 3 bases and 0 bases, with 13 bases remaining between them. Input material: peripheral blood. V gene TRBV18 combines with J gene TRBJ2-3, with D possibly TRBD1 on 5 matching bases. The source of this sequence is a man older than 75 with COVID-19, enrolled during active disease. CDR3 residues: CASSPQIRASTDTQYF. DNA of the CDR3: TGTGCCAGCTCACCCCAAATCAGGGCTAGCACAGATACGCAGTATTTT.